There are a few counts of the clone carrying this T cell receptor (beta chain). Its specificity is unknown. The sample comes from a study of response to subunit inactivated influenza vaccine. In TCRdb, the RT-PCR reads were re-called with MiXCR into one record per CDR3 protein. Of some 190,000 distinct CDR3 sequences listed, around 15% are singletons. Findings of the study overall: Researchers suggested that each seasonal influenza vaccination recruits few new T cells.

Trimming left V 7 bases short and J 0 bases short, with 7 bases between. Germline assignment: CDR1 LGHDT and CDR2 YNNKEL (reference sequence). The CDR3 is made up of 13 amino acids. This sequence originates from a man aged 45 to 65 who received an inactivated influenza vaccine. The chain links TRBV3-1 to TRBJ1-3, with D possibly matching TRBD1 (5 bases). The sample was CD8+ T cells sorted from PBMCs, taken 5 days after vaccination. CDR3 bases: TGTGCCAGCACAGGGTACTCTGGAAACACCATATATTTT. Translated, it gives CASTGYSGNTIYF.